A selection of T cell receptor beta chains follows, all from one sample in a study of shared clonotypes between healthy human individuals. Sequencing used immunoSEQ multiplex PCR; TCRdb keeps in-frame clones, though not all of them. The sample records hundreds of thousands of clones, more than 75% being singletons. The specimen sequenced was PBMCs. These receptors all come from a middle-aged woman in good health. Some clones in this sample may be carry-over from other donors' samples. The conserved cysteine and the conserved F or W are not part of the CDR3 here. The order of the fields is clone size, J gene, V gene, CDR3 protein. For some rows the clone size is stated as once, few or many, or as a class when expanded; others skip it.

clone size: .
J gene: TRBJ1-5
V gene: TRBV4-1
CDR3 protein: ASSQEGTVNQPQH

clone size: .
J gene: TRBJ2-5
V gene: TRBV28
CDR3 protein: ASSFGFSARGTQY

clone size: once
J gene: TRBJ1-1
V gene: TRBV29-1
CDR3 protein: SVEWTGGLTEAF

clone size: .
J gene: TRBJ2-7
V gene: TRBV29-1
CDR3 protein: SVESQGSPYEQY

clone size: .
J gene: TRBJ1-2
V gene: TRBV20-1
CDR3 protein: SAPDSYGYT

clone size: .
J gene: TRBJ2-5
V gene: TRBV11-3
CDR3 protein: ASSPSGRAWETQY

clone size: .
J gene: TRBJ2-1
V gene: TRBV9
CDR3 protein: ASSVVTSGVYNEQF

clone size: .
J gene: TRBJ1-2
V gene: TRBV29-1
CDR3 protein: STEGGYT

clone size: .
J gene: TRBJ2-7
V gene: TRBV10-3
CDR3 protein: AISEGREGLKQY

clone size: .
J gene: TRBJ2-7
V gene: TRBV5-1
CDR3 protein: ASSFRDRVGEQY

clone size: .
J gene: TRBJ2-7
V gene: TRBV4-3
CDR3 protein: ASSIRDNSYEQY

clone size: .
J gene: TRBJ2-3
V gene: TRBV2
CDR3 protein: ASKVGGSTDTQY

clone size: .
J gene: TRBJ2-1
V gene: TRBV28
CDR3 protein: ASSLNEGARGYNEQF

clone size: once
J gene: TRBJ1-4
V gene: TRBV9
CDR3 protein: ASSGGQGEKLF

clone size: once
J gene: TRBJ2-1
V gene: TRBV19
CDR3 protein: ASSIWLAENNEQF